Listed below are T cell receptor beta chains from one sample, sequenced in a study of CD4+ T cells in melanoma. Assay: immunoSEQ multiplex PCR; the TCRdb copy retains only in-frame clones and omits some. This table has 10,000 to 13,000 clones, 66% appearing once. Material for sequencing was cells from a culture (not recorded whether cultured in vitro). The receptors here all came from a human donor with melanoma. The CDR3 runs from the conserved cysteine through the conserved F or W. D genes are given only for firm matches. The size field is filled for only some rows; it gives once, few, many or a size class.

d_call,clone_size,v_call,j_call,cdr3_aa,cdr3_nt
NA,few,TRBV4-2,TRBJ1-2,CASSQAGGYGYTF,TGTGCCAGCAGCCAAGCGGGAGGCTATGGCTACACCTTC
NA,NA,TRBV11-2,TRBJ2-7,CASRKDYQVALEQYF,TGTGCCAGCAGGAAGGACTACCAAGTAGCGCTCGAGCAGTACTTC
NA,NA,TRBV7-8,TRBJ1-1,CASSLSQARMNTEAFF,TGTGCCAGCAGCTTATCTCAGGCGAGAATGAACACTGAAGCTTTCTTT
TRBD2,once,TRBV7-8,TRBJ2-1,CASSRIGTSRSNEQFF,TGTGCCAGCAGCCGTATCGGGACTAGTCGTTCCAATGAGCAGTTCTTC
NA,NA,TRBV4-2,TRBJ1-2,CASSPGSEVYGYTF,TGTGCCAGCAGCCCTGGATCGGAAGTCTATGGCTACACCTTC
NA,NA,TRBV30,TRBJ2-7,CAWSVAYEQYF,TGTGCCTGGAGTGTAGCCTACGAGCAGTACTTC
NA,few,TRBV7-2,TRBJ2-5,CASSLETGWTQYF,TGTGCCAGCAGCTTAGAGACCGGGTGGACCCAGTACTTC
TRBD1,NA,TRBV30,TRBJ1-1,CAWSLQGARTEAFF,TGTGCCTGGAGTTTGCAGGGGGCCCGCACTGAAGCTTTCTTT
NA,NA,TRBV6-1,TRBJ1-5,CASRDHIERPQHF,TGTGCCAGCAGAGACCATATTGAGCGGCCCCAGCATTTT
TRBD1,NA,TRBV11-2,TRBJ1-1,CASSPIGQARAAFF,TGTGCCAGCAGCCCAATAGGACAGGCTCGAGCGGCTTTCTTT
TRBD2,NA,TRBV7-9,TRBJ2-3,CASSFDPASGTDTQYF,TGTGCCAGCAGCTTCGATCCGGCTAGCGGGACAGATACGCAGTATTTT
NA,NA,TRBV30,TRBJ1-2,CAWSGQGTNYGYTF,TGTGCCTGGAGTGGCCAGGGGACGAACTATGGCTACACCTTC
NA,few,TRBV6-1,TRBJ1-1,CASRSRDAAEAFF,TGTGCCAGCAGATCGAGGGATGCAGCTGAAGCTTTCTTT
TRBD2,NA,TRBV19,TRBJ2-3,CASSGGWVAGYPDTQYF,TGTGCCAGTAGTGGCGGCTGGGTAGCGGGGTATCCTGATACGCAGTATTTT
NA,NA,TRBV6-5,TRBJ1-2,CASSYHRGGYGYTF,TGTGCCAGCAGTTACCATCGGGGAGGGTATGGCTACACCTTC
NA,NA,TRBV6-5,TRBJ1-4,CASSLDYNEKLFF,TGTGCCAGCAGCCTCGATTATAATGAAAAACTGTTTTTT
TRBD1,NA,TRBV19,TRBJ1-2,CATAVSTGFGSGYTF,TGTGCCACGGCGGTCTCGACAGGGTTCGGCTCTGGCTACACCTTC
NA,NA,TRBV7-9,TRBJ2-3,CASSVWGTRTDAQYF,TGTGCCAGCAGCGTCTGGGGAACCCGCACAGATGCGCAGTATTTT
NA,NA,TRBV6-6,TRBJ1-2,CASSYGTSPSNPYYTF,TGTGCCAGCAGTTACGGGACATCCCCGTCCAATCCATACTACACCTTC
TRBD1,NA,TRBV7-8,TRBJ2-5,CASSLDRGETQYF,TGTGCCAGCAGCCTGGACAGGGGAGAGACCCAGTACTTC
NA,NA,TRBV15,TRBJ2-5,CATSPRPGGRETQYF,TGTGCCACCAGCCCACGGCCGGGTGGTCGGGAGACCCAGTACTTC
NA,once,TRBV5-1,TRBJ2-2,CASSLAGTTTGELFF,TGCGCCAGCAGCTTAGCCGGGACGACGACCGGGGAGCTGTTTTTT
NA,NA,TRBV13,TRBJ2-1,CASSSRPRGVPGGYNEQFF,TGTGCCAGCAGCTCCCGGCCGAGGGGTGTCCCCGGAGGGTACAATGAGCAGTTCTTC
NA,NA,TRBV18,TRBJ1-3,CASSPLDPTSGNTIYF,TGTGCCAGCTCACCATTAGACCCGACCTCTGGAAACACCATATATTTT
TRBD1,NA,TRBV19,TRBJ1-3,CASSTGQGARDTIYF,TGTGCCAGTAGTACCGGACAGGGGGCGCGGGACACCATATATTTT
NA,NA,TRBV6-1,TRBJ1-2,CASSLQDYYGYTF,TGTGCCAGCAGTTTACAGGATTACTATGGCTACACCTTC
NA,once,TRBV7-9,TRBJ1-5,CASRRGNNQPQHF,TGTGCCAGCAGACGTGGTAACAATCAGCCCCAGCATTTT
TRBD2,NA,TRBV5-1,TRBJ2-3,CASSSGTSERTDTQYF,TGCGCCAGCAGCTCCGGGACTAGCGAGCGCACAGATACGCAGTATTTT
NA,NA,TRBV5-1,TRBJ1-2,CASSLDAGYGYTF,TGCGCCAGCAGCCTGGATGCGGGCTATGGCTACACCTTC
NA,NA,TRBV2,TRBJ2-5,CASSEGYGGETQYF,TGTGCCAGCAGTGAGGGGTATGGGGGAGAGACCCAGTACTTC
NA,NA,TRBV6-6,TRBJ2-3,CASKSRVPDTQYF,TGTGCCAGCAAGAGCAGGGTTCCAGATACGCAGTATTTT
NA,NA,TRBV21-1,TRBJ1-5,CASSKGGQAGNQPQHF,TGTGCCAGCAGCAAGGGTGGGCAGGCGGGCAATCAGCCCCAGCATTTT
TRBD2,NA,TRBV19,TRBJ2-2,CASSIGSAGGYTGELFF,TGTGCCAGTAGTATCGGCTCAGCGGGGGGGTACACCGGGGAGCTGTTTTTT
NA,NA,TRBV18,TRBJ1-6,CASSPQAANSPLHF,TGTGCCAGCTCACCACAGGCGGCTAATTCACCCCTCCACTTT
NA,NA,TRBV11-2,TRBJ2-2,CASSFIGTLTGELFF,TGTGCCAGCAGCTTTATCGGGACTTTGACCGGGGAGCTGTTTTTT
NA,few,TRBV18,TRBJ1-1,CASSPPTNWKAEAFF,TGTGCCAGCTCACCACCTACCAACTGGAAGGCTGAAGCTTTCTTT
TRBD1,few,TRBV13,TRBJ1-5,CASSLRQGANNQPQHF,TGTGCCAGCAGCTTAAGACAGGGGGCGAACAATCAGCCCCAGCATTTT
NA,NA,TRBV10-3,TRBJ2-7,CAISGLPYEQYF,TGTGCCATCAGTGGTCTCCCCTACGAGCAGTACTTC
NA,NA,TRBV9,TRBJ1-2,CASSVDDSYGYTF,TGTGCCAGCAGCGTAGACGACAGCTATGGCTACACCTTC
TRBD1,NA,TRBV25-1,TRBJ1-2,CASARTGIYGYTF,TGTGCCAGCGCGAGGACAGGGATCTATGGCTACACCTTC
NA,NA,TRBV7-9,TRBJ1-2,CASSLRTGYGYTF,TGTGCCAGCAGTCTCAGGACCGGCTATGGCTACACCTTC
NA,once,TRBV18,TRBJ2-3,CASSPVKLSTDTQYF,TGTGCCAGCTCACCGGTAAAACTTAGCACAGATACGCAGTATTTT
NA,NA,TRBV5-1,TRBJ2-3,CASSLIGPSTDTQYF,TGCGCCAGCAGCTTGATAGGACCAAGCACAGATACGCAGTATTTT
NA,NA,TRBV6-5,TRBJ1-3,CASRTGTSGGNTIYF,TGTGCCAGCAGAACCGGGACATCGGGAGGAAACACCATATATTTT
TRBD1,few,TRBV7-8,TRBJ2-7,CASTTGQGTAEQYF,TGTGCCAGCACGACCGGACAGGGGACAGCTGAGCAGTACTTC
NA,NA,TRBV7-3,TRBJ1-2,CASSLLGRTDYGYTF,TGTGCCAGCAGCTTATTGGGGCGGACAGACTATGGCTACACCTTC
NA,NA,TRBV4-1,TRBJ1-6,CASSQPRQGPRSPLHF,TGCGCCAGCAGCCAACCACGACAAGGGCCTAGGTCACCCCTCCACTTT
NA,NA,TRBV16,TRBJ1-2,CASSQSRDYGYTF,TGTGCCAGCAGCCAATCACGGGACTATGGCTACACCTTC
NA,NA,TRBV19,TRBJ2-5,CASSIRRGETQYF,TGTGCCAGTAGTATCCGTCGGGGGGAGACCCAGTACTTC
NA,hyperexpanded,TRBV7-8,TRBJ1-2,CASSFLANYGYTF,TGTGCCAGCAGCTTTTTGGCTAACTATGGCTACACCTTC
TRBD1,few,TRBV7-9,TRBJ1-5,CASSFGTGRNQPQHF,TGTGCCAGCAGCTTTGGGACAGGCAGGAATCAGCCCCAGCATTTT
NA,NA,TRBV6-1,TRBJ1-2,CASRDGAAPNYGYTF,TGTGCCAGCAGGGATGGGGCAGCTCCTAACTATGGCTACACCTTC
TRBD2,NA,TRBV6-5,TRBJ2-7,CASGEGITYEQYF,TGTGCCAGTGGGGAGGGGATTACCTACGAGCAGTACTTC
TRBD1,NA,TRBV6-1,TRBJ2-7,CASSKGTGGYEQYF,TGTGCCAGCAGTAAAGGGACAGGGGGCTACGAGCAGTACTTC
TRBD2,NA,TRBV7-2,TRBJ2-2,CASSFTGGLTGELFF,TGTGCCAGCAGCTTCACGGGGGGGTTAACCGGGGAGCTGTTTTTT
NA,NA,TRBV11-2,TRBJ2-1,CASSLAGGDGFF,TGTGCCAGCAGCTTAGCGGGCGGTGATGGGTTCTTC